The present entry profiles one T cell receptor beta chain with its context. These data belong to a study of cytomegalovirus exposure and HLA in healthy donors. With 60 Vbeta and 13 Jbeta primers, the PCR was carried out. This table comes from immunoSEQ multiplex PCR, and its TCRdb copy is limited to in-frame clones, with some not included. Here the sample spans roughly 89,000 clones, 80% being singletons. The CDR3 has 16 residues. CDR1 is SGHDT, CDR2 YYEEEE, per germline. With 3 bases clipped from V and 4 bases from J, the junction kept 12 bases outside the gene matches. This TCR derives from a man aged 18 to 30 in good health and CMV-seronegative. The sample was PBMCs. The chain recombines TRBV5-6 with TRBJ1-2; TRBD1 matches at 7 bases. In nucleotides, the CDR3 is TGTGCCAGCAGCTCGAAATCGACAGGGACCACCTATGGCTACACCTTC. Translating it yields CASSSKSTGTTYGYTF.